Here is one TCR beta chain with its context. Its antigen remains unknown. These data are taken from a study of early T cells in non-severe SARS-CoV-2 infection. Overall study findings and caveats: Matches to VDJdb favored anti-spike CD8 responses and missed private and CD4 specificities.

TCRdb itself ran the 5' RACE reads through MiXCR, one entry per CDR3 protein. The sample contains tens of thousands of distinct CDR3 sequences, more than 9% of which appear only once. The CDR3 loop spans 15 amino acids. V shed 3 bases and J shed 2 bases, with 14 bases lying between them. Per germline, CDR1 LNHDA and CDR2 SQIVND (reference sequence). The chain joins TRBV19 to TRBJ2-7; D remains unclear. This TCR came from an adult who was a healthcare worker with PCR-confirmed SARS-CoV-2 infection or an uninfected control (not recorded which). Sequencing input: whole blood. CDR3 in amino acids: CASSMVLRQTYEQYF. For the CDR3, the DNA is TGTGCCAGTAGTATGGTCCTACGGCAAACCTACGAGCAGTACTTC.